The 17 T cell receptor beta chains below come from one sample, sequenced in a study of T-cell reconstitution after alpha-beta-depleted transplantation in children. This sample's TCRbeta library carried unique molecular identifier barcodes. TCRdb called the PCR reads again in MiXCR, with one record for every CDR3 protein. The table includes fewer than 35,000 distinct CDR3 sequences, 15% to 20% detected once. Specimen: PBMCs, mostly from graft donor cells, collected 60 days after TCRalphabeta/CD19-depleted stem cell transplant. The receptors stem from a male patient between 2 and 9 years old who had a stem cell transplant for acute lymphoblastic leukemia, so the T cells may come from the graft donor.

A note on this clonotype: The junction and the germline gene differ at one end; a read error may be behind it. V gene TRBV4-1 combines with J gene TRBJ2-1; no clear D gene. Germline assignment: CDR1 MGHRA and CDR2 YSYEKL. CDR3 length: 11 amino acids. CDR3 sequence reads: CASSQDGLSVF. In DNA, the CDR3 is TGCGCCAGCAGCCAAGATGGGTTATCGGTCTTC.

Concerning this clonotype itself: One junction end disagrees with the germline gene, perhaps due to a read error. The chain couples TRBV24-1 to TRBJ2-5, with D unclear. In germline, CDR1 is KGHDR, CDR2 SFDVKD. There are 13 residues in the CDR3. Here the CDR3 reads CATSDHIGEPQYF. In DNA form, the CDR3 reads TGTGCCACCAGTGATCACATCGGAGAGCCCCAGTACTTC.

This clonotype has at least ten counts. The rearrangement links TRBV20-1 to TRBJ2-1, with 14 bases lining up with TRBD2. The CDR3 totals 14 residues. In germline, CDR1 is DFQATT, CDR2 SNEGSKA (reference sequence). J gave up 8 bases and V 8 bases, and 8 bases lay outside the gene matches. The CDR3 nucleotides read TGCAGTCCCGGGACTAGCGGGGGTGTGGATGAGCAGTTCTTC. Protein product: CSPGTSGGVDEQFF.

To note about this clonotype: At one end, the junction sequence differs from germline, possibly due to a read error. The rearrangement uses TRBV7-9 and TRBJ1-1; the match to TRBD1 covers 9 bases. The CDR3 has 17 residues. Germline lookup yields CDR1 SEHNR and CDR2 FQNEAQ (reference sequence). The CDR3 is CASRLAAGTGPNTEAFF. The CDR3 DNA sequence: TGTGCCAGCAGGTTAGCCGCGGGGACAGGGCCAAACACTGAAGCTTTCTTT.

This chain uses TRBV6-5 with TRBJ1-5, with D possibly being TRBD1 (5 bases). Germline CDR1 MNHEY, CDR2 SVGAGI. The CDR3 loop spans 16 amino acids. V shed 4 bases and J shed 0 bases, with 13 bases lying between them. CDR3 nucleotides: TGTGCCAGCAGTTCCGGGACGGATCATAGCAATCAGCCCCAGCATTTT. Its translation is CASSSGTDHSNQPQHF.

This clonotype was observed a few times. The chain carries TRBV5-6 and TRBJ2-1; D perhaps matches TRBD1 (5 bases). There are 15 residues in the CDR3. V lost 2 bases and J lost 5, with 14 bases in between. CDR1 and CDR2 from the germline V gene are SGHDT and YYEEEE. CDR3 loop: CASSFDRMQNNEQFF. The DNA of the CDR3 is TGTGCCAGCAGCTTTGACAGAATGCAGAACAATGAGCAGTTCTTC.

The chain links TRBV5-5 to TRBJ1-3; D perhaps matches TRBD1 (5 bases). CDR1 is SGHKS, CDR2 YYEKEE, per germline (reference sequence). The CDR3 runs 15 residues. V lost 3 bases and J lost 4, with 14 bases in between. The CDR3 spells CASSYERGRGNTIYF. DNA of the CDR3: TGTGCCAGCAGCTACGAAAGGGGACGGGGAAACACCATATATTTT.

The CDR3 nucleotides are TGTGCCAGCAGCCCAGACAGCACCTACAATGAGCAGTTCTTC. It translates to CASSPDSTYNEQFF. The rearrangement links TRBV7-2 to TRBJ2-1; TRBD1 might be the D (5 bases). Trimming took 5 bases from V and 2 from J, leaving 10 bases between them. CDR1 and CDR2 from the germline V gene are SGHTA and FQGNSA. This CDR3 region has 14 residues. The full variable domain, in which reference TRBV7-2 and TRBJ2-1 provide the parts outside the CDR3, is GAGVSQSPSNKVTEKGKDVELRCDPISGHTALYWYRQSLGQGLEFLIYFQGNSAPDKSGLPSDRFSAERTGGSVSTLTIQRTQQEDSAVYLCASSPDSTYNEQFFGPGTRLTVL.

The genes are TRBV20-1 and TRBJ1-1; D gene ambiguous. Germline CDR1 reads DFQATT; CDR2 reads SNEGSKA (reference sequence). Trimming pared 0 bases from V and 7 bases from J, leaving 12 bases between. The CDR3 contains 13 residues. CDR3 sequence reads: CSARDQAVSEAFF. The CDR3 coding sequence is TGCAGTGCTAGAGACCAGGCAGTTAGTGAAGCTTTCTTT.

Details on this clonotype: The junction does not match germline at one end; this may be a read error. The rearrangement links TRBV9 to TRBJ1-6; a possible D gene is TRBD1 (6 bases). Germline CDR1 and CDR2: SGDLS and YYNGEE. The CDR3 has 15 amino acids. CDR3: CASNLEGGKNSPLYF. In nucleotides, the CDR3 is TGTGCCAGCAACCTTGAAGGGGGGAAGAATTCACCCCTCTACTTT.

This rearrangement joins TRBV20-1 to TRBJ2-7; D not resolved. Germline loops: CDR1 DFQATT, CDR2 SNEGSKA (reference sequence). Trimming left V 6 bases short and J 2 bases short, with 8 bases between. The CDR3 covers 11 residues. The CDR3 DNA reads TGCAGTGCCTGGGCGCCCTACGAGCAGTACTTC. Amino acid sequence: CSAWAPYEQYF.

J is TRBJ1-2 and V is TRBV11-1; the D gene is possibly TRBD1 (5 bases). The CDR3 runs to 17 residues. V was pared by 5 bases and J by 0 bases, with 19 bases between. The germline V gene encodes CDR1 SGHAT and CDR2 FQDESV (reference sequence). CDR3 sequence reads: CASSRLTGGKTNYGYTF. In DNA form, the CDR3 reads TGTGCCAGCAGCCGCCTGACGGGGGGAAAAACTAACTATGGCTACACCTTC.

The table lists this clonotype with a few counts. This sequence joins TRBV5-5 and TRBJ2-7; a weak D match, TRBD1 (5 bases). Deletions cut 0 bases from V and 6 bases from J, with 7 bases between. There are 12 residues in the CDR3. Germline CDR1 SGHKS, CDR2 YYEKEE (reference sequence). Here the CDR3 reads CASSLGRAEQYF. The CDR3 DNA sequence: TGTGCCAGCAGCTTGGGCAGGGCCGAGCAGTACTTC.

This clonotype was detected only a few times. J is TRBJ2-5 and V is TRBV12-3 or TRBV12-4; maybe TRBD2 (6 bases). Trimming stripped 3 bases from V and 2 bases from J, with 10 bases between. The CDR3 spans 14 residues. The CDR3 region has the DNA TGTGCCAGCAGTTTGTTTGGAGGGCAAGAGACCCAGTACTTC. This encodes CASSLFGGQETQYF.

The chain combines TRBV5-5 with TRBJ2-7, with 8 bases that match TRBD1. Germline CDR1 SGHKS, CDR2 YYEKEE (reference sequence). Trimming took 0 bases from V and 4 from J; bases not matched to a gene: 9. The CDR3 is made up of 16 amino acids. The CDR3 sequence is CASSLAPDRGFYEQYF. The CDR3 DNA is TGTGCCAGCAGCTTGGCCCCCGACAGGGGTTTTTACGAGCAGTACTTC. The entire variable domain, with the rest obtained from reference TRBV5-5 and TRBJ2-7, is as follows: DAGVTQSPTHLIKTRGQQVTLRCSPISGHKSVSWYQQVLGQGPQFIFQYYEKEERGRGNFPDRFSARQFPNYSSELNVNALLLGDSALYLCASSLAPDRGFYEQYFGPGTRLTVT.

This clonotype appeared many times. Here the CDR3 DNA reads TGTGCCAGCAGCCAAGATTATGGCTACACCTTC. It translates to CASSQDYGYTF. The rearrangement links TRBV3-1 to TRBJ1-2; D call uncertain. There are 11 residues in the CDR3. Per germline, CDR1 LGHDT and CDR2 YNNKEL (reference sequence). Trimming left V 0 bases short and J 5 bases short, with 1 base between.

This clonotype was found many times. The rearrangement joins TRBV29-1 to TRBJ2-1, with 7 bases that match TRBD2. In germline, CDR1 is SQVTM, CDR2 ANQGSEA. There are 11 residues in the CDR3. Trimming removed 2 bases from V and 9 bases from J; junction bases left unmatched: 1. The CDR3 sequence is CSVESGGEQFF. For the CDR3, the DNA is TGCAGCGTTGAATCGGGGGGTGAGCAGTTCTTC.